This entry lists 20 T cell receptor beta chains sequenced from one sample in a study of shared clonotypes between healthy human individuals (dated by TCRdb to the early 2020s). Preparation of the library involved the immunoSEQ multiplex PCR assay. The table comes from immuneACCESS by way of TCRdb, which keeps in-frame sequences with V and J called. Part of the clones is missing from these tables; in studies checked, under half for an unresolved V gene and the rest for unknown reasons. This sample has over a million clones in its table, and about 84% of those were observed once. Approximately 0.52% of the sample rests with the top ten. Specimen: memory CD4+ T cells from PBMCs. The cell subset or site label for this specimen denotes: CD45RA-negative fraction. The receptors here all came from a young man in good health. Some clones in this sample may be carry-over from other donors' samples.

The chain carries TRBV28 and TRBJ1-3, with a tentative D call TRBD1 (5 bases). The CDR3 spans 16 residues. Trimming removed 3 bases at V and 0 bases at J, with 12 bases between. Germline V gene data show CDR1 as MDHEN and CDR2 as SYDVKM. The CDR3 coding sequence is TGTGCCAGCAGTTTCGGAGGACAAAACTCTGGAAACACCATATATTTT. This sequence encodes CASSFGGQNSGNTIYF.

This clone has just a few counts. The chain couples TRBV10-3 to TRBJ2-5, with 9 bases lining up with TRBD1. From germline, CDR1 is ENHRY and CDR2 SYGVKD. The V and J ends lost 4 bases and 2 bases, in that order; junction bases with no gene match: 2. The CDR3 contains 14 residues. The CDR3 nucleotides are TGTGCCATCAGTGTAGGACAGGGGCAAGAGACCCAGTACTTC. Residues: CAISVGQGQETQYF.

The CDR3 region has the DNA TGTGCCAGCAGTGAAAGGACCCCTCCTCGGCAGTACTTC. Protein sequence: CASSERTPPRQYF. This chain uses TRBV6-1 with TRBJ2-7; unclear D gene. Looked up from germline, CDR1 is MNHNS and CDR2 is SASEGT. The V and J ends lost 2 bases and 9 bases respectively, with 14 bases between them. The CDR3 covers 13 residues.

The chain carries TRBV7-7 and TRBJ2-5, with D possibly TRBD2 on 6 matching bases. V was pared by 5 bases and J by 5 bases, with 12 bases between. Looked up from germline, CDR1 is SSHAT and CDR2 is FNYEAQ (reference sequence). The length of the CDR3 is 13 residues. The CDR3 reads CASSTGVGETQYF. The CDR3 DNA reads as TGTGCCAGCAGCACGGGGGTGGGGGAGACCCAGTACTTC. The full variable domain, completed using reference TRBV7-7 and TRBJ2-5, is GAGVSQSPRYKVTKRGQDVTLRCDPISSHATLYWYQQALGQGPEFLTYFNYEAQPDKSGLPSDRFSAERPEGSISTLTIQRTEQRDSAMYRCASSTGVGETQYFGPGTRLLVL.

This clone occurred a few times. The J gene is TRBJ2-7, the V gene TRBV7-8; the match to TRBD2 covers 8 bases. Per germline, CDR1 SGHVS and CDR2 FQNEAQ. With V trimmed by 2 bases and J by 0 bases, 12 bases remained unmatched. CDR3 length: 18 residues. This CDR3 reads CASSLPGLDFAGSYEQYF. CDR3 DNA: TGTGCCAGCAGCTTACCGGGACTAGACTTTGCCGGCTCCTACGAGCAGTACTTC.

The J gene is TRBJ2-7, the V gene TRBV6-6, with TRBD1 matching 9 bases. CDR3 length: 15 amino acids. J was trimmed by 6 bases and V by 2 bases; bases with no gene match: 8. Germline lookup yields CDR1 MNHNY and CDR2 SVGAGI (reference sequence). The DNA for the CDR3 is TGTGCCAGCAGTTACCCCGGGACAGGGCCCTCCGAGCAGTACTTC. Its translation: CASSYPGTGPSEQYF.

The genes are TRBV11-2 and TRBJ2-7, with TRBD2 matching over 10 bases. V shed 6 bases and J 6 bases; nucleotides not matched to a gene: 11. The V gene's germline CDR1 is SGHAT and CDR2 FQNNGV. The CDR3 is 15 residues long. The DNA for the CDR3 is TGTGCCAGCAGAACGCCTAGCGGGAGTTCAGGCGAGCAGTACTTC. This translates into CASRTPSGSSGEQYF.

The rearrangement links TRBV6-1 to TRBJ2-1; D ambiguous. The CDR3 has 15 amino acids. V lost 1 base and J 4 bases, leaving 11 bases between the germline ends. Germline CDR1 and CDR2: MNHNS and SASEGT. The CDR3 loop is CASSEGVAFYNEQFF. CDR3 coding DNA: TGTGCCAGCAGTGAAGGGGTTGCCTTTTACAATGAGCAGTTCTTC.

V gene TRBV7-7 combines with J gene TRBJ2-7; tentatively, D is TRBD2 (6 bases). CDR1 is SSHAT and CDR2 is FNYEAQ in the germline V gene (reference sequence). V was pared by 5 bases and J by 0 bases, with 11 bases between. The CDR3 has 14 amino acids. The CDR3 spells CASSLGGDSYEQYF. As DNA, the CDR3 is TGTGCCAGCAGCCTGGGGGGTGACTCCTACGAGCAGTACTTC. Full variable domain (outside the CDR3, taken from reference TRBV7-7 and TRBJ2-7): GAGVSQSPRYKVTKRGQDVTLRCDPISSHATLYWYQQALGQGPEFLTYFNYEAQPDKSGLPSDRFSAERPEGSISTLTIQRTEQRDSAMYRCASSLGGDSYEQYFGPGTRLTVT.

The rearrangement uses TRBV30 and TRBJ2-2, with D unclear. V was trimmed by 3 bases and J by 6 bases, leaving 11 bases between them. CDR1 GTSNPN and CDR2 SVGIG come from the germline V gene (reference sequence). The length of the CDR3 is 13 residues. CDR3 DNA: TGTGCCTGGAGCGAAGACGCCGCCGGGGAGCTGTTTTTT. Its translation: CAWSEDAAGELFF.

J is TRBJ1-2 and V is TRBV21-1; TRBD1 is the table's D call and was not checked against the DNA. TRBV21-1 is reported as a pseudogene. This CDR3 is built from 15 residues. CDR3 region: CASSAGTGPRYGYTF. CDR3 nucleotide sequence: TGTGCCAGCAGCGCAGGGACAGGACCACGCTATGGCTACACCTTC.

V usage is TRBV14 and J usage is TRBJ1-3; D is uncertain. The CDR3 runs to 14 residues. Trimming removed 4 bases from V and 7 bases from J, with 14 bases in between. Germline V lookup: CDR1 SGHDN, CDR2 FVKESK. The CDR3 loop is CASSPYLGVNTIYF. The CDR3 DNA follows: TGTGCCAGCAGCCCTTACCTGGGAGTGAACACCATATATTTT. Full variable domain (missing parts from reference TRBV14 and TRBJ1-3): EAGVTQFPSHSVIEKGQTVTLRCDPISGHDNLYWYRRVMGKEIKFLLHFVKESKQDESGMPNNRFLAERTGGTYSTLKVQPAELEDSGVYFCASSPYLGVNTIYFGEGSWLTVV.

V usage is TRBV7-2 and J usage is TRBJ2-7; the D gene is possibly TRBD1 (6 bases). Germline assignment: CDR1 SGHTA and CDR2 FQGNSA. CDR3 length: 16 residues. V lost 5 bases, J lost 9 bases, and 26 bases lay in between. This CDR3 reads CASSPQNAAGERLQYF. CDR3 coding DNA: TGTGCCAGCAGCCCGCAGAACGCGGCAGGGGAGAGATTGCAGTACTTC.

This clone was seen only a few times. V is TRBV6-5 and J is TRBJ2-7, with D uncertain. The CDR3 totals 14 residues. Germline V CDR1 and CDR2: MNHEY, SVGAGI. V was pared by 6 bases and J by 1 base, with 13 bases between. The CDR3 region has the DNA TGTGCCAGCAGCCGCGCGGTCTTGTCCTACGAGCAGTACTTC. Amino acids: CASSRAVLSYEQYF.

V is TRBV5-4 and J is TRBJ2-1, with D possibly TRBD1 on 6 matching bases. V lost 2 bases and J lost 5, with 14 bases in between. Looked up from germline, CDR1 is SGHNT and CDR2 is YYREEE (reference sequence). The CDR3 runs 15 residues. CDR3: CASSFGGLDNNEQFF. The CDR3 region has the DNA TGTGCCAGCAGCTTTGGGGGCCTGGACAACAATGAGCAGTTCTTC.

The V and J genes are TRBV28 and TRBJ1-5; possible D gene TRBD1, 5 bases. This CDR3 has 14 residues. The V end lost 5 bases, the J end lost 0 bases, and 8 bases lay between the germline ends. In germline, CDR1 is MDHEN, CDR2 SYDVKM. The CDR3 here is CASSNRNSNQPQHF. The CDR3 DNA reads TGTGCCAGCAGTAACAGGAATAGCAATCAGCCCCAGCATTTT.

Worth noting for this clone: The identical CDR3 is also encoded by other nucleotide sequences in the sample. V is TRBV6-1 and J is TRBJ2-7; D is possibly TRBD2 (5 bases). The V end lost 0 bases, the J end lost 4 bases, and 7 bases lay between the germline ends. The CDR3 has 13 residues. Germline CDR1 and CDR2: MNHNS and SASEGT. The chain's CDR3 is CASSEARGYEQYF. The CDR3 coding sequence is TGTGCCAGCAGTGAAGCTCGGGGTTACGAGCAGTACTTC.

Remarks on this clone: This sample also contains other DNA sequences that code for the same CDR3. The V call is TRBV7-2, the J call TRBJ1-1, with a possible D match to TRBD1 (5 bases). Trimming shortened V by 1 base and J by 1 base, and 7 bases separated the two germline ends. In germline, CDR1 is SGHTA, CDR2 FQGNSA. This CDR3 is 14 amino acids long. The CDR3 here is CASSLVGANTEAFF. The CDR3 bases are TGTGCCAGCAGCTTAGTTGGGGCGAACACTGAAGCTTTCTTT.

The sample holds one count of this clone. The rearrangement links TRBV5-1 to TRBJ2-3; D may be TRBD1 (5 bases). This CDR3 spans 13 amino acids. Trimming removed 7 bases from V and 5 bases from J, with 14 bases in between. Per germline, CDR1 SGHRS and CDR2 YFSETQ. The CDR3 DNA sequence: TGCGCCAGCTCCGCAGGGTCAGAAGATACGCAGTATTTT. It specifies CASSAGSEDTQYF.

In its sample, this clone was seen once. The germline gene is not matched at one end of the junction; a read error may be the cause. In nucleotides, the CDR3 is TGCGCCAGCAGCTTGGGGAACGGACAGGGCGGCTCCACCTTC. Its protein is CASSLGNGQGGSTF. The rearrangement joins TRBV5-1 to TRBJ1-2, with 8 bases matching TRBD1. The CDR3 sequence is 14 residues long. Germline-derived CDR1 and CDR2 are SGHRS and YFSETQ.